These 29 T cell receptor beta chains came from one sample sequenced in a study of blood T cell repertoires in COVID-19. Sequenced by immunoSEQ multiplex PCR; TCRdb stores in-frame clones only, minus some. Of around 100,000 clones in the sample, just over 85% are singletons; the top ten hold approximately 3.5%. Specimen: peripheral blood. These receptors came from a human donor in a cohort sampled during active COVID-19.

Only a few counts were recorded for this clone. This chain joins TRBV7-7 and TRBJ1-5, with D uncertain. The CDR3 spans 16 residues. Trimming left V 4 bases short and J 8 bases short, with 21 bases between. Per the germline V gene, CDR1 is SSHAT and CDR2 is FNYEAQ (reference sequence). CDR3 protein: CASSSRPWASREPQHF. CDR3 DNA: TGTGCCAGCAGCTCAAGGCCATGGGCCTCGAGGGAGCCCCAGCATTTT. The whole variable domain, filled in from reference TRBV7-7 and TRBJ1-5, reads GAGVSQSPRYKVTKRGQDVTLRCDPISSHATLYWYQQALGQGPEFLTYFNYEAQPDKSGLPSDRFSAERPEGSISTLTIQRTEQRDSAMYRCASSSRPWASREPQHFGDGTRLSIL.

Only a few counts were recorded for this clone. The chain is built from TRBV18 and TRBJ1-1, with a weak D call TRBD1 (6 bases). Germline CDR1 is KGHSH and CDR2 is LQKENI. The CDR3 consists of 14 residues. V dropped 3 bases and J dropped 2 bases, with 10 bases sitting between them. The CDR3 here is CASSPGHTNTEAFF. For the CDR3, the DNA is TGTGCCAGCTCACCGGGACATACTAACACTGAAGCTTTCTTT.

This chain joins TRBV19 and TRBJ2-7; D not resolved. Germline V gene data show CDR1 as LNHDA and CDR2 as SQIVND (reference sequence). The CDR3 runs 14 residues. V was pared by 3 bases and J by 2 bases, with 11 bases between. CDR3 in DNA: TGTGCCAGTAGTATTAACAGAGTTGCCTACGAGCAGTACTTC. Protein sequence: CASSINRVAYEQYF.

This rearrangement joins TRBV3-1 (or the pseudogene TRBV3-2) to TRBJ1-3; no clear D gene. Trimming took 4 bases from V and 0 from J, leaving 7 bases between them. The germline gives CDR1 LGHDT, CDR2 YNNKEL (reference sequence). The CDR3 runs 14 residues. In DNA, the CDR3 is TGTGCCAGCAGCCCCGGAGCCTCTGGAAACACCATATATTTT. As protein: CASSPGASGNTIYF.

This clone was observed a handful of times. CDR3 sequence reads: CASTLDTDTIYF. The CDR3 coding sequence is TGTGCCAGCACCTTGGACACGGACACCATATATTTT. The chain joins TRBV12-3 or TRBV12-4 to TRBJ1-3, with D possibly matching TRBD1 (5 bases). The CDR3 loop spans 12 amino acids. Trimming pared 7 bases from V and 8 bases from J, leaving 12 bases between.

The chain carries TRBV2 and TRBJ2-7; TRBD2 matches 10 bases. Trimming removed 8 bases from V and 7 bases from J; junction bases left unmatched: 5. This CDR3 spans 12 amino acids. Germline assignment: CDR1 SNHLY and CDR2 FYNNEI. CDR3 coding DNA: TGTGCCAGCCGTCTAGCGGGAGTTGAGCAGTACTTC. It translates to CASRLAGVEQYF.

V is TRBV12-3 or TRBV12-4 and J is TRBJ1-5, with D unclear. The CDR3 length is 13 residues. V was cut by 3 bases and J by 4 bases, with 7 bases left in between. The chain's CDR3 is CASSFRRNQPQHF. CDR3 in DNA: TGTGCCAGCAGTTTCAGGCGAAATCAGCCCCAGCATTTT.

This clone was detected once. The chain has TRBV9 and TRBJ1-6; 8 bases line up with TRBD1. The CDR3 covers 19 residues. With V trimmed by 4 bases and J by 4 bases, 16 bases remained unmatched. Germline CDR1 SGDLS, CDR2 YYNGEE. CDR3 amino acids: CASSPSGPRQGIYNSPLHF. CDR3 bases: TGTGCCAGCAGCCCCTCCGGGCCGAGACAGGGGATTTATAATTCACCCCTCCACTTT.

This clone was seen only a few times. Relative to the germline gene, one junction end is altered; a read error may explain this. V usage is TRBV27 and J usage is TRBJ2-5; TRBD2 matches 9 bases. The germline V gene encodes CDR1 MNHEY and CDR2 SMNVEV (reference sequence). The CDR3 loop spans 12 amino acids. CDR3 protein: CASSLISGSQHF. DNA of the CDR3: TGTGCCAGCAGTTTAATTAGCGGGAGTCAGCACTTC.

DNA for the CDR3: TGTGCCAGTAGACTAGCGGGAGGCACAGATACGCAGTATTTT. It encodes CASRLAGGTDTQYF. The chain joins TRBV19 to TRBJ2-3; 11 nucleotides agree with TRBD2. From germline, CDR1 is LNHDA and CDR2 SQIVND (reference sequence). Losses at the gene ends were 6 bases for V and 1 base for J; bases not matched to a gene: 0. This CDR3 is built from 14 residues.

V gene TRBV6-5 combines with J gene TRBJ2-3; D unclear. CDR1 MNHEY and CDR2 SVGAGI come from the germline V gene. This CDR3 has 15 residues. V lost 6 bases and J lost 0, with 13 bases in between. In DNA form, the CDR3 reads TGTGCCAGCAGACCCCGCGCCACTAGCACAGATACGCAGTATTTT. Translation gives CASRPRATSTDTQYF.

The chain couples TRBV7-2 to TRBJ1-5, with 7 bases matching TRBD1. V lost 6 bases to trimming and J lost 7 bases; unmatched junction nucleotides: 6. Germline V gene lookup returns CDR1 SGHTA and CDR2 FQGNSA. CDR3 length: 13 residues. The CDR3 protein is CASSYTGDQPQHF. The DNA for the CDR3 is TGTGCCAGCAGTTATACAGGGGACCAGCCCCAGCATTTT.

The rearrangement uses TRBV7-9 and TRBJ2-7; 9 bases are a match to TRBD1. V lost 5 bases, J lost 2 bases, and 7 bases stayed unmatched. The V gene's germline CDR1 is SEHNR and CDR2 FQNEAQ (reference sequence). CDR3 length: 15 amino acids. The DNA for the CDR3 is TGTGCCAGCAGCCAAGGACAGGGGCCCGCCTACGAGCAGTACTTC. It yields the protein CASSQGQGPAYEQYF.

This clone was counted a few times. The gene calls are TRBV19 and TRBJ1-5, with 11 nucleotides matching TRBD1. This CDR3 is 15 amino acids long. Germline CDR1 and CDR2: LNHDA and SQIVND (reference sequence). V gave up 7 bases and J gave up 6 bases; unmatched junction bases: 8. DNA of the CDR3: TGTGCCAGTACCATGGACAGGGGGCGCGGTCAGCCCCAGCATTTT. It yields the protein CASTMDRGRGQPQHF.

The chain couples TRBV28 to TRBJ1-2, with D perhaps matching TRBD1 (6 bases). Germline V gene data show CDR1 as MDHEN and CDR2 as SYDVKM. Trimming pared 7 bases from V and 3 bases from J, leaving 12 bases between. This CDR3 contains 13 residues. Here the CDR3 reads CASTTGPYYGYTF. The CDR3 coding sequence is TGTGCCAGCACGACAGGACCCTACTATGGCTACACCTTC.

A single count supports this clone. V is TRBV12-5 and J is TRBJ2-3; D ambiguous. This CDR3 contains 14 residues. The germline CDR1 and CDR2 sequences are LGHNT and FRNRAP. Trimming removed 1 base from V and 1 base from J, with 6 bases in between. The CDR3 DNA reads TGTGCTAGTGGTTTGGGAGCTCGCACAGATACGCAGTATTTT. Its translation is CASGLGARTDTQYF.

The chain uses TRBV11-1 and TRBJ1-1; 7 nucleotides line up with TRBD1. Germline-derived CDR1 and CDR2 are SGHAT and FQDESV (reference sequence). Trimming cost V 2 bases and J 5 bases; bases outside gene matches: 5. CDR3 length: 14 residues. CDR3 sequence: CASSLRGLGTEAFF. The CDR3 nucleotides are TGTGCCAGCAGCTTAAGGGGGCTAGGGACTGAAGCTTTCTTT.

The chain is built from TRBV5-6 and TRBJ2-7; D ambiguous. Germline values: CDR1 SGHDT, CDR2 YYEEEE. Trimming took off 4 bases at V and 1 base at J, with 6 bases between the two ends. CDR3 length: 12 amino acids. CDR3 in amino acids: CASSSLSYEQYF. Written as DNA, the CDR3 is TGTGCCAGCAGCAGCCTATCCTACGAGCAGTACTTC.

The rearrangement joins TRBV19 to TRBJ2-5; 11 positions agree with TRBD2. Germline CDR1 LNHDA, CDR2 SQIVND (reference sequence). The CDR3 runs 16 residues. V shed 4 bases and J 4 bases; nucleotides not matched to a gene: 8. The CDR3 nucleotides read TGTGCCAGTAGTAGTCCGGTAGCGGGGGGGAGAGAGACCCAGTACTTC. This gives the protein CASSSPVAGGRETQYF.

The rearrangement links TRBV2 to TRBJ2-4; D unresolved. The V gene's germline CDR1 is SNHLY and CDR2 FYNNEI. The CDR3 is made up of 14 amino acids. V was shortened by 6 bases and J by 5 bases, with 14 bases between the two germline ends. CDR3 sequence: CASRFLEAQNIQYF. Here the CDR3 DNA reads TGTGCCAGCAGGTTCCTAGAGGCCCAAAACATTCAGTACTTC.

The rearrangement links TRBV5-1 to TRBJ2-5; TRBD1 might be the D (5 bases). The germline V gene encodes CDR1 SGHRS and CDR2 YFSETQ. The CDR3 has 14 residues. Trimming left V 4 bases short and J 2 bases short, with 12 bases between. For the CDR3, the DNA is TGCGCCAGCAGCGGAAGGACAAGTCAAGAGACCCAGTACTTC. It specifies CASSGRTSQETQYF.

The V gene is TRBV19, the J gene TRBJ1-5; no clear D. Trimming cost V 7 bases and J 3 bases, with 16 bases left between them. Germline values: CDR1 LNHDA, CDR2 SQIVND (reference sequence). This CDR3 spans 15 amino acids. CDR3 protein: CASNSGLYDNQPQHF. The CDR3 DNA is TGTGCCAGTAATAGTGGGCTGTATGACAATCAGCCCCAGCATTTT. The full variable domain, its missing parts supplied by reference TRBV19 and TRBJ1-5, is DGGITQSPKYLFRKEGQNVTLSCEQNLNHDAMYWYRQDPGQGLRLIYYSQIVNDFQKGDIAEGYSVSREKKESFPLTVTSAQKNPTAFYLCASNSGLYDNQPQHFGDGTRLSIL.

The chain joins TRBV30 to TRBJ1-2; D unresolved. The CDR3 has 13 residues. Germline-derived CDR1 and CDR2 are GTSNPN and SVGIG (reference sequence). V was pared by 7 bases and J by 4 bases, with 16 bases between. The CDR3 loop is CASNPNSGYGYTF. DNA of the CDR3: TGTGCCTCCAACCCCAACTCGGGCTATGGCTACACCTTC.

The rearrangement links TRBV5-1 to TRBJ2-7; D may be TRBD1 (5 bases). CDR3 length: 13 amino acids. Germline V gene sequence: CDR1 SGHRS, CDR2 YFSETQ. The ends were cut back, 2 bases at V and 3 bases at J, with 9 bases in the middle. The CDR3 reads CASSLGASYEQYF. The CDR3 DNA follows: TGCGCCAGCAGCTTAGGGGCTAGCTACGAGCAGTACTTC. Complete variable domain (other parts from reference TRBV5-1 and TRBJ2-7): KAGVTQTPRYLIKTRGQQVTLSCSPISGHRSVSWYQQTPGQGLQFLFEYFSETQRNKGNFPGRFSGRQFSNSRSEMNVSTLELGDSALYLCASSLGASYEQYFGPGTRLTVT.

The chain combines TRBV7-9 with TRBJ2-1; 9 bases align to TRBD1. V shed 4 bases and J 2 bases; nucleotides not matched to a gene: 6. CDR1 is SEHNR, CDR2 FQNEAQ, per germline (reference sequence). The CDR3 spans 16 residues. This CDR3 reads CASSYPRDRAYNEQFF. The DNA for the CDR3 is TGTGCCAGCAGCTACCCGAGGGACAGGGCCTACAATGAGCAGTTCTTC.

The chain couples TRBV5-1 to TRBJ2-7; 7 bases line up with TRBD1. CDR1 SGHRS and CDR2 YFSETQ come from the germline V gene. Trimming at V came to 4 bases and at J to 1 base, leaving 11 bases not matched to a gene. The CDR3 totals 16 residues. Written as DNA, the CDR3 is TGCGCCAGCAGCCGGGGACAGCGTTCAGGATCCTACGAGCAGTACTTC. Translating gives CASSRGQRSGSYEQYF.

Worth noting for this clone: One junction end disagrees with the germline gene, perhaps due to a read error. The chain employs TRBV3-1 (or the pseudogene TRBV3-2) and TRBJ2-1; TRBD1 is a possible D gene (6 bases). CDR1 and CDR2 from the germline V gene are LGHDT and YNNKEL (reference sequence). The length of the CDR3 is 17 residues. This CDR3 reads CASSQVGLGRGSDEQFF. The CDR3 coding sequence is TGTGCCAGCAGTCAAGTCGGGTTGGGCAGGGGATCGGATGAGCAGTTCTTC.

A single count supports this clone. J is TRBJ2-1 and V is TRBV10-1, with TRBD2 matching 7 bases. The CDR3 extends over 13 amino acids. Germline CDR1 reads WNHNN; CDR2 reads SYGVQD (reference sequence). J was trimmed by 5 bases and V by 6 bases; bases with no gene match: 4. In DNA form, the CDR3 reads TGCGCCAGCAGCGGGGGGTTTGACAATGAGCAGTTCTTC. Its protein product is CASSGGFDNEQFF.

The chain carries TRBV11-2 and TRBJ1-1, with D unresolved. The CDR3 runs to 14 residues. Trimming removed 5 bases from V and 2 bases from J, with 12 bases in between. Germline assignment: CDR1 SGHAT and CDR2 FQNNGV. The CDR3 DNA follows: TGTGCCAGCAGCAGGCCGAGGGTTAACACTGAAGCTTTCTTT. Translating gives CASSRPRVNTEAFF.